The clone carrying this T cell receptor beta chain was picked up many times. The sample originates from a study of early T cells in non-severe SARS-CoV-2 infection. TCRdb ran MiXCR on the 5' RACE reads and lists one entry per CDR3 protein. The table includes about 48,000 distinct CDR3 sequences, roughly 7.7% detected once. This CDR3 has 11 amino acids. V dropped 4 bases and J dropped 5 bases, with 5 bases sitting between them. Germline loops: CDR1 SGDLS, CDR2 YYNGEE. The sequence derives from an adult who was a healthcare worker with PCR-confirmed SARS-CoV-2 infection or an uninfected control (not recorded which). The rearrangement uses TRBV9 and TRBJ2-3; D is uncertain. The sequencing input was whole blood. CDR3 coding DNA: TGTGCCAGCAGCACTGGAGATACGCAGTATTTT. Translated, it gives CASSTGDTQYF.